This T cell receptor beta chain was captured by sequencing in a study of monozygotic twins with inflammatory bowel disease. Study-wide results and limits: The sharing of clonotypes with others was lower in IBD patients than in healthy twins, especially with disease activity.

The CDR3 runs 11 residues. Germline values: CDR1 MNHEY, CDR2 SVGAGI. Template switching appended UMIs that held a 6-nucleotide sample barcode. TCRdb reworked the 5' RACE reads into one entry per CDR3 protein, no DNA. This repertoire includes 350,000 to 500,000 distinct CDR3 sequences. Regarding this clonotype: As yet, its antigen is unknown.

This sequence joins TRBV6-5 and TRBJ2-7; checking the TCRdb D call of TRBD1 is not possible without DNA. The TCR was taken from a human donor with ulcerative colitis or Crohn's disease, or a healthy co-twin of an affected twin (not recorded which). Sequencing used blood. The CDR3 loop reads CASLNAGQRYF.